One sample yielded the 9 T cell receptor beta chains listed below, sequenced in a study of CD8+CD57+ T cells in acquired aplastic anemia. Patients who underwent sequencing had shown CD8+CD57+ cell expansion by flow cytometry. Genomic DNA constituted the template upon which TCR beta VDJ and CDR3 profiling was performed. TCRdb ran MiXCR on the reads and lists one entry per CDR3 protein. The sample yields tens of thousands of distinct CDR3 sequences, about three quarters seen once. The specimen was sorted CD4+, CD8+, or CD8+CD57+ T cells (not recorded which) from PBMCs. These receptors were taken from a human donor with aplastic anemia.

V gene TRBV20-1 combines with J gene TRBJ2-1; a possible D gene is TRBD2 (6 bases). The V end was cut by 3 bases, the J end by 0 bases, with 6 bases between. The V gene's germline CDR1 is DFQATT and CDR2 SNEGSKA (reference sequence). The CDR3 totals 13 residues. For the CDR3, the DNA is TGCAGTGCTAGCGGGAGCTCCTACAATGAGCAGTTCTTC. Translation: CSASGSSYNEQFF.

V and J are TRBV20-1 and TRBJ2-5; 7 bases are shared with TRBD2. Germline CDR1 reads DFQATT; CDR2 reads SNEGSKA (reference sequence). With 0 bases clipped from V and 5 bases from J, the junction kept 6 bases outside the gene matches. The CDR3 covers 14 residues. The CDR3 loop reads CSARDPAGRETQYF. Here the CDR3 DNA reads TGCAGTGCTAGAGATCCAGCGGGACGGGAGACCCAGTACTTC.

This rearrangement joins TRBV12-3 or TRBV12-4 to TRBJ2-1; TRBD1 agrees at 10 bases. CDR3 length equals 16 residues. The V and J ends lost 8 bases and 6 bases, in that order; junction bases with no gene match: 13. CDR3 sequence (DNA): TGTGCCAGCCCCCGGCCACGGGACAGGGGAACCAATGAGCAGTTCTTC. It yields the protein CASPRPRDRGTNEQFF.

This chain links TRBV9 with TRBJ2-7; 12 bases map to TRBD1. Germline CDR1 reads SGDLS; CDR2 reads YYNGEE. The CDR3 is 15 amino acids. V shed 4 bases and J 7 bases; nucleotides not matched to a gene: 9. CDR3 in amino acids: CASSPRDRGRGEQYF. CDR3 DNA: TGTGCCAGCAGCCCAAGGGACAGGGGGCGCGGGGAGCAGTACTTC. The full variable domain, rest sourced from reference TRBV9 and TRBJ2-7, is DSGVTQTPKHLITATGQRVTLRCSPRSGDLSVYWYQQSLDQGLQFLIQYYNGEERAKGNILERFSAQQFPDLHSELNLSSLELGDSALYFCASSPRDRGRGEQYFGPGTRLTVT.

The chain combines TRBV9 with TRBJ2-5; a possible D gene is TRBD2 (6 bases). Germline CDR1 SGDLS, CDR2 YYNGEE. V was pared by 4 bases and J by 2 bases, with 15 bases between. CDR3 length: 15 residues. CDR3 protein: CASSPDQLAQETQYF. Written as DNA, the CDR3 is TGTGCCAGCAGCCCAGACCAACTAGCACAAGAGACCCAGTACTTC.

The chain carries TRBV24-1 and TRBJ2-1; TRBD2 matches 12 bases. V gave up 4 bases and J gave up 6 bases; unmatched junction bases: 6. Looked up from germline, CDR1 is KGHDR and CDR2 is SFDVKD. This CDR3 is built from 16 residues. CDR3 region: CATSDSTSGRLNEQFF. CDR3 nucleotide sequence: TGTGCCACCAGTGACTCAACTAGCGGGAGGCTCAATGAGCAGTTCTTC.

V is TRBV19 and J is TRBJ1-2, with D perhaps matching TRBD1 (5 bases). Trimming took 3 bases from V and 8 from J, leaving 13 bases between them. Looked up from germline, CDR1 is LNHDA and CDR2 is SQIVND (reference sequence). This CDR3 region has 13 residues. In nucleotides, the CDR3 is TGTGCCAGTAGTATGTTAGGGGTGGAGGGCTACACCTTC. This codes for CASSMLGVEGYTF.

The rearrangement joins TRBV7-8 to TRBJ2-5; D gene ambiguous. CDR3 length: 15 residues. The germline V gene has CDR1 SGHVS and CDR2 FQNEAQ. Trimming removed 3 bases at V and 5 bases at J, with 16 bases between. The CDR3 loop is CASSLPRRMGETQYF. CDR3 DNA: TGTGCCAGCAGCTTGCCGCGGAGAATGGGGGAGACCCAGTACTTC.

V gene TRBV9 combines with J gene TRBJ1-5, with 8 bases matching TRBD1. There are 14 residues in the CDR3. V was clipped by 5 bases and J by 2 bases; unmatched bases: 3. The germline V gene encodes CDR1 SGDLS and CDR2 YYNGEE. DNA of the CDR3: TGTGCCAGCAGTCGGGGACAGGGCAATCAGCCCCAGCATTTT. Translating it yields CASSRGQGNQPQHF.